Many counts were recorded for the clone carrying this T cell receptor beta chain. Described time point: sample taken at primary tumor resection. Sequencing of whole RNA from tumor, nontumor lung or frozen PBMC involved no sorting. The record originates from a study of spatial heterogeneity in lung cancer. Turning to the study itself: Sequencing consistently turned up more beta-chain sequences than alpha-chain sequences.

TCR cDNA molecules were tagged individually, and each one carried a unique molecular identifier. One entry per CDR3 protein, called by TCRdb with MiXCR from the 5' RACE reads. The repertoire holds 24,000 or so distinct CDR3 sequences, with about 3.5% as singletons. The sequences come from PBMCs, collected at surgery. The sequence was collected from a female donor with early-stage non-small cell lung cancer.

The CDR3 DNA is TGTGCCAGCAGTTACGTCCTGGGGGGGACTGAAGCTTTCTTT. This gives the protein CASSYVLGGTEAFF. This chain joins TRBV6-5 and TRBJ1-1; D perhaps matches TRBD1 (5 bases). The CDR3 has 14 residues. CDR1 is MNHEY and CDR2 is SVGAGI in the germline V gene. Between the trimmed V and J ends, which lost 2 bases and 5 bases, there was a span of 12 bases.